This T cell receptor (beta chain) was sequenced in a study of cytomegalovirus exposure and HLA in healthy donors. A multiplex PCR was run with 60 Vbeta primers and 13 Jbeta primers. TCRdb's table, derived via immunoSEQ multiplex PCR, lists solely in-frame clones and lacks some. The data contain 100,000 to 120,000 clones, roughly 70% of them singletons. The sequenced sample consisted of PBMCs. The receptor was isolated from a man between 40 and 49 years old in good health and CMV-seronegative.

This CDR3 is CASSPRTGGYEQYF. The CDR3 DNA reads TGTGCCAGCAGCCCAAGGACAGGGGGCTACGAGCAGTACTTC. The V and J genes are TRBV14 and TRBJ2-5; the match to TRBD1 covers 10 bases. The tail of the sequence fits TRBJ2-7 better, so the J call may be wrong. CDR3 size: 14 residues. Germline CDR1 and CDR2: SGHDN and FVKESK.